This T cell receptor (beta chain) was observed in a study of patients and donors after allogeneic stem cell transplantation. TCRdb reprocessed the RT-PCR reads with MiXCR, giving one entry per CDR3 protein. The table shows about 200,000 distinct CDR3 sequences, with roughly 40% occurring only once. What was sequenced was blood, either unsorted or a sorted T cell fraction (not recorded which). The receptor comes from a human donor who was either an allogeneic HSCT recipient or a stem cell or donor lymphocyte infusion donor (not recorded which). It is not recorded whose cells these are; they may come from a transplant donor.

CDR3 DNA: TGCAGTGCTAAGGAAACGGCGCAGGAGCTAGAAAAACTGTTTTTT. It encodes CSAKETAQELEKLFF. The chain combines TRBV20-1 with TRBJ1-4, with no clear D. The V gene's germline CDR1 is DFQATT and CDR2 SNEGSKA (reference sequence). The V end lost 4 bases, the J end lost 8 bases, and 20 bases lay between the germline ends. CDR3 length: 15 residues.